By sample fraction, the clone carrying this TCR beta chain is medium-sized. Its specificity is unknown. Using its own MiXCR run on the 5' RACE reads, TCRdb lists one record per CDR3 protein. The sample has some 100,000 distinct CDR3 sequences, roughly 10% seen once. This specimen belongs to a study of T-cell memory formation after mild COVID-19. Points from the study as a whole: Detection of some responders pre-infection suggested pre-existing cross-reactive memory T cells participated. CD4+ contracting clones lay mainly in CM and EM, CD8+ ones in EMRA. CD4/CD8 balance held among clones contracting day 15 to 85, and later expanders leaned CD4+.

Losses at the gene ends were 0 bases for V and 1 base for J; bases not matched to a gene: 1. The CDR3 length is 15 residues. The germline gives CDR1 LGHNA, CDR2 YNFKEQ. Sequencing was done on a sample of PBMCs or a T cell subset sorted from them (not recorded which). The sequence came from a man in his late teens or twenties who had mild COVID-19 (a few samples of this study predate the infection). Cell type and time point are not known. The chain links TRBV4-2 to TRBJ2-3; TRBD2 aligns across 7 bases. CDR3 loop: CASSQDRGGTDTQYF. For the CDR3, the DNA is TGTGCCAGCAGCCAAGATCGGGGGGGCACAGATACGCAGTATTTT.